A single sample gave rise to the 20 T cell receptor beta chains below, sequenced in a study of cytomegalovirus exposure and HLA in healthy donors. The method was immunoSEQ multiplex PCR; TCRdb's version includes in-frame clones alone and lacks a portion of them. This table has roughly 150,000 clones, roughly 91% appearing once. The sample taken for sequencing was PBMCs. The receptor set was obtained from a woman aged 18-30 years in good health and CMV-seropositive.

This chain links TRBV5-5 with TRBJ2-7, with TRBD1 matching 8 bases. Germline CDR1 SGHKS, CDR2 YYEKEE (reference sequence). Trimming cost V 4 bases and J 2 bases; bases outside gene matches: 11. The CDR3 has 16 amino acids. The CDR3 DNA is TGTGCCAGCAGCCGCGAGACAGGGGTTTCGGCCTACGAGCAGTACTTC. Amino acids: CASSRETGVSAYEQYF. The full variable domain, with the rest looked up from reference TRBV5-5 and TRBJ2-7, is DAGVTQSPTHLIKTRGQQVTLRCSPISGHKSVSWYQQVLGQGPQFIFQYYEKEERGRGNFPDRFSARQFPNYSSELNVNALLLGDSALYLCASSRETGVSAYEQYFGPGTRLTVT.

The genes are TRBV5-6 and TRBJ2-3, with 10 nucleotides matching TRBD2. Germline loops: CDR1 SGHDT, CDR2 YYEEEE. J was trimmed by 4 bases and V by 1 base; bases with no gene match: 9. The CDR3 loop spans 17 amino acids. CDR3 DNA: TGTGCCAGCAGCTTGTCGGGGGTGGGGACTAGCGCAGATACGCAGTATTTT. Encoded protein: CASSLSGVGTSADTQYF. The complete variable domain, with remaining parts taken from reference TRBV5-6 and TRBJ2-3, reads DAGVTQSPTHLIKTRGQQVTLRCSPKSGHDTVSWYQQALGQGPQFIFQYYEEEERQRGNFPDRFSGHQFPNYSSELNVNALLLGDSALYLCASSLSGVGTSADTQYFGPGTRLTVL.

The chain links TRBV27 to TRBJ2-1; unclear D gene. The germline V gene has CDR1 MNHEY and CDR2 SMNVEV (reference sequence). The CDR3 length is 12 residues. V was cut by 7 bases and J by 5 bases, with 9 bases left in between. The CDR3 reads CASTAIDNEQFF. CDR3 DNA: TGTGCCAGCACCGCCATAGACAATGAGCAGTTCTTC.

The CDR3 DNA is TGTGCCACCAGCAGCCTAACCTACGAGCAGTACTTC. This sequence encodes CATSSLTYEQYF. The chain recombines TRBV15 with TRBJ2-7; D call uncertain. The CDR3 runs 12 residues. Germline V CDR1 and CDR2: LNHNV, YYDKDF (reference sequence). V dropped 3 bases and J dropped 2 bases, with 5 bases sitting between them.

CDR3 in amino acids: CASSSGRRVGYF. The DNA for the CDR3 is TGTGCCAGCAGTTCCGGCCGGCGGGTCGGGTACTTC. V usage is TRBV28 and J usage is TRBJ2-7; possibly TRBD2 for D (5 bases). The V end lost 4 bases, the J end lost 12 bases, and 16 bases lay between the germline ends. This CDR3 is 12 amino acids long. Per germline, CDR1 MDHEN and CDR2 SYDVKM. Full variable domain (remainder filled in from reference TRBV28 and TRBJ2-7): DVKVTQSSRYLVKRTGEKVFLECVQDMDHENMFWYRQDPGLGLRLIYFSYDVKMKEKGDIPEGYSVSREKKERFSLILESASTNQTSMYLCASSSGRRVGYFGPGTRLTVT.

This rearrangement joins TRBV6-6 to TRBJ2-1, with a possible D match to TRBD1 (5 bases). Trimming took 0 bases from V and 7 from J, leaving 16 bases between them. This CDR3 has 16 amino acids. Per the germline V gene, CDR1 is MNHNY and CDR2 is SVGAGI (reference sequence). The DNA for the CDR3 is TGTGCCAGCAGTTACTCTCGGCAGGGATATAGAAATGAGCAGTTCTTC. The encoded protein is CASSYSRQGYRNEQFF.

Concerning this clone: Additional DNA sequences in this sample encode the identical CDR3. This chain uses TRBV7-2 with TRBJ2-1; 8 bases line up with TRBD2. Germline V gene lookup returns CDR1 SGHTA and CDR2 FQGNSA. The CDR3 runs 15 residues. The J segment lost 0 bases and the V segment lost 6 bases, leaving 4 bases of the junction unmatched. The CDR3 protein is CASRTSGSSYNEQFF. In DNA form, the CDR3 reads TGTGCCAGCAGGACGAGCGGGAGCTCCTACAATGAGCAGTTCTTC.

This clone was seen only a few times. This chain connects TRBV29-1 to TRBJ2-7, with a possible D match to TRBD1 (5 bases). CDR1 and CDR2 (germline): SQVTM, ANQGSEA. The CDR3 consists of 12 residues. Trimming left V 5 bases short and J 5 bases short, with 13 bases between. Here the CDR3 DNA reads TGCAGCGTTACAGGTGTTCTGAACGAGCAGTACTTC. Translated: CSVTGVLNEQYF.

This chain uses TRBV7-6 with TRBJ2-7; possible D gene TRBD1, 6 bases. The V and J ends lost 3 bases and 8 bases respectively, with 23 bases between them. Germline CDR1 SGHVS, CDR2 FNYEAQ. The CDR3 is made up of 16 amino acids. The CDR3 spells CASSLELRDTVGKQYF. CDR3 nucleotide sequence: TGTGCCAGCAGCTTGGAATTACGGGACACTGTAGGGAAGCAGTACTTC.

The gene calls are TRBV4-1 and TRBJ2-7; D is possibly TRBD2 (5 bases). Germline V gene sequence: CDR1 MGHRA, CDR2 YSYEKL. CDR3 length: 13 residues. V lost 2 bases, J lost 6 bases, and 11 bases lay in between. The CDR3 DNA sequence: TGCGCCAGCAGCCAATCTCCGGGAATCGAGCAGTACTTC. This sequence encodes CASSQSPGIEQYF.

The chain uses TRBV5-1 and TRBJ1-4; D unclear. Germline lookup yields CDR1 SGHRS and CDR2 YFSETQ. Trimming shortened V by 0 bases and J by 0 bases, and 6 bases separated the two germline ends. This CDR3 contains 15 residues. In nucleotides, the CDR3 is TGCGCCAGCAGCTTGGTTGCGCCAACTAATGAAAAACTGTTTTTT. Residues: CASSLVAPTNEKLFF.

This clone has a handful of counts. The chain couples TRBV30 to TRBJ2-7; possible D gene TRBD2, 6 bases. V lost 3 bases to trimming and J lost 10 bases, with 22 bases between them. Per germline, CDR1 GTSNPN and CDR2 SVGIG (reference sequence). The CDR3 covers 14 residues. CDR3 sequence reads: CAWSKQIGGTHQYF. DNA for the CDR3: TGTGCCTGGAGCAAACAAATAGGAGGGACCCATCAGTACTTC.

The CDR3 is CASSLTSEGTQYF. The CDR3, as DNA: TGCGCCAGCAGCTTAACCTCGGAGGGGACCCAGTACTTC. V and J are TRBV5-1 and TRBJ2-5, with D possibly matching TRBD2 (6 bases). Germline CDR1 SGHRS, CDR2 YFSETQ. Trimming removed 2 bases at V and 7 bases at J, with 12 bases between. This CDR3 is 13 amino acids long.

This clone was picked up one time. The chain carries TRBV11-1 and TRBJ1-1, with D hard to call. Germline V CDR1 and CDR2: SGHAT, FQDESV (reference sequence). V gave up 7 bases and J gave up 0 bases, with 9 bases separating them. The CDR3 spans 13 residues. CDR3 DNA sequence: TGTGCCAGCACCAGACAACTGAACACTGAAGCTTTCTTT. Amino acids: CASTRQLNTEAFF.

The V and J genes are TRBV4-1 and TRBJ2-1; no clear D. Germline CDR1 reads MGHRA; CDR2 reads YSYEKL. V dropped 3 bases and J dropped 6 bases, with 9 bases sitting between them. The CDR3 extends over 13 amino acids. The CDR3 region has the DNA TGCGCCAGCAGCCATGTAAATTTCAATGAGCAGTTCTTC. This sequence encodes CASSHVNFNEQFF.

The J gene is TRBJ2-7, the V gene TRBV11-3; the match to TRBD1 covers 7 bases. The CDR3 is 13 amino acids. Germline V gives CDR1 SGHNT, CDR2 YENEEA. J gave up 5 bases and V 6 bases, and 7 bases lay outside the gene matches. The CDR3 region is CASSPGQSNEQYF. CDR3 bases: TGTGCCAGCAGTCCGGGACAGAGCAACGAGCAGTACTTC.

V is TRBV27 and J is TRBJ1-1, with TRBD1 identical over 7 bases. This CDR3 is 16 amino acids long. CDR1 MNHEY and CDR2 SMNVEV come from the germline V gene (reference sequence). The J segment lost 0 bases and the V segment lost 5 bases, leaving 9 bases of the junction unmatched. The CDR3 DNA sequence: TGTGCCAGCAGTCCCTACAACAGGGGATTGAACACTGAAGCTTTCTTT. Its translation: CASSPYNRGLNTEAFF.

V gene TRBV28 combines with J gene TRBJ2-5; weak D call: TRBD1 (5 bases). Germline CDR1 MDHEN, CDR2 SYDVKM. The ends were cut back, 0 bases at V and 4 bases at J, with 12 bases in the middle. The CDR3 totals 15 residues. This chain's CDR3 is CASSLWQGRGETQYF. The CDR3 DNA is TGTGCCAGCAGTTTATGGCAGGGTCGAGGAGAGACCCAGTACTTC.

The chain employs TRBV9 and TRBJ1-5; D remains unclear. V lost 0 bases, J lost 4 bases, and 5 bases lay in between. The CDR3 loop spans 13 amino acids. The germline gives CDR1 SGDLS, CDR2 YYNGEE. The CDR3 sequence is CASSVGHNQPQHF. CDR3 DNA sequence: TGTGCCAGCAGCGTAGGTCATAATCAGCCCCAGCATTTT.

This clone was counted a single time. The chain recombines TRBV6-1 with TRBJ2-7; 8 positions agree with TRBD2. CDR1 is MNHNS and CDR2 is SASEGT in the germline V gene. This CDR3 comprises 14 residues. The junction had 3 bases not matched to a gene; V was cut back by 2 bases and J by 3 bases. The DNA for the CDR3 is TGTGCCAGCAGTGAACTGGGGACTAGCTACGAGCAGTACTTC. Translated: CASSELGTSYEQYF.